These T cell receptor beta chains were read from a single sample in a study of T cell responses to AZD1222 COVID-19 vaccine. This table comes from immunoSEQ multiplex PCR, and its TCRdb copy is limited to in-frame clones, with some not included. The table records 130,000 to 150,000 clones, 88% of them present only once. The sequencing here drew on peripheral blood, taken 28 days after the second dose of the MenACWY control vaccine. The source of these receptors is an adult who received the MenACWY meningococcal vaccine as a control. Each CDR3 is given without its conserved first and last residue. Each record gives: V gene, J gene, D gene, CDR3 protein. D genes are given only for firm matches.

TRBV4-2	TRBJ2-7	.	ASSQGLNSVTYEQY
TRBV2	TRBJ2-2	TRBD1	ATRPGTGVGTGELF
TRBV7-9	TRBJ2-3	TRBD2	ASSSQSSGGADTQY
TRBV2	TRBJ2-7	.	ASSEGPAEQY
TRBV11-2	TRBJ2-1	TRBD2	ASSSAGLAGIAEQF
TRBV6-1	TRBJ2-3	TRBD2	ASSETSGGADTQY
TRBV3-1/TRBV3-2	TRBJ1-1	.	ASSQYRASTEAF
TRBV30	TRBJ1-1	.	AWTDDGRGTEAF
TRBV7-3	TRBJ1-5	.	ASSLNQHQPQH
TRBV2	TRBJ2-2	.	ASRPDSIVGELF
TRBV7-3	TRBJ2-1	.	ASSTAYRDEQF
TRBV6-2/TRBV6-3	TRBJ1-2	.	ASNPGYGGYT
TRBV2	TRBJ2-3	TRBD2	ASSVAGGRTDTQY
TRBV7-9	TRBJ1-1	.	ASSLEGGRTEAF
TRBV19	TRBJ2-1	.	ASSNRAGSSYNEQF
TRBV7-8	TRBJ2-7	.	ASSPRDQGYEQY
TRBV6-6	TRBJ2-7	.	ASSPRDYEQY
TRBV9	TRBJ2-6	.	ASSVAGLSGANVLT
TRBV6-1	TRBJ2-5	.	ASSELAWNWQY
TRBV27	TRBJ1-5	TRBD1	ASTRTGGNQPQH
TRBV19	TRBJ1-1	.	ASSMGGGRVNTEAF
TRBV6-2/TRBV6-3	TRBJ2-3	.	ASSQHPGQVVADTQY
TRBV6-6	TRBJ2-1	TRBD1	ASFAPGQGPNEQF
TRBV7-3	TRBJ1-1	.	ASSLSRGNTEAF
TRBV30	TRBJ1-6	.	AWNEAGGSPLH
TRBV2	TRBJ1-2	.	ASSVKYGYT
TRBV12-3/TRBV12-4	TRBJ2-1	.	ASSQGLANEQF
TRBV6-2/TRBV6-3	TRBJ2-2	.	ASSTGRGTNTGELF
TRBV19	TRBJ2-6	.	ASSPLYSSGANVLT
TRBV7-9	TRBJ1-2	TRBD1	ASSLGQGDYGYT
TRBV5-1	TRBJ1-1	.	ASSGLQGYTEAF